This entry concerns a single TCR beta chain. Other DNA variants within this sample encode the same CDR3. The table came from immunoSEQ multiplex PCR; TCRdb's copy has only in-frame clones and leaves some out. The top ten hold approximately 0.88% of the sample, which has more than 85,000 clones, roughly 93% seen once. This entry comes from a study of T cell changes during pregnancy in multiple sclerosis. This sample comprised peripheral blood, obtained before pregnancy. This sequence was found in a female donor with multiple sclerosis, enrolled in a pregnancy study.

CDR3 residues: CASSLGQGYGYTF. DNA for the CDR3: TGTGCCAGCAGTCTAGGACAGGGCTATGGCTACACCTTC. V usage is TRBV27 and J usage is TRBJ1-2, with 8 bases that match TRBD1. Looked up from germline, CDR1 is MNHEY and CDR2 is SMNVEV (reference sequence). This CDR3 region has 13 residues. J was trimmed by 4 bases and V by 5 bases; bases with no gene match: 3.